This T cell receptor (beta chain) was obtained from a study of T cells in lung cancer brain metastases. The study's findings and limits: Compared with paired primaries, brain metastases showed fewer unique productive clones (about 1,500 versus 4,200).

Trimming left V 5 bases short and J 1 base short, with 14 bases between. The CDR3 loop spans 15 amino acids. The germline V gene encodes CDR1 PRHDT and CDR2 FYEKMQ (reference sequence). Between roughly 2.24 and 5.5 ug genomic DNA went in, equal for pairs. TCRdb's copy holds only in-frame clones and misses some; the assay was immunoSEQ multiplex PCR. The table records approximately 3,100 clones, about 85% of them present only once. No patient had a history of multiple malignancies, as such patients were excluded. Tumor areas were macrodissected from roughly five deparaffinized, unstained roughly 9.7 um sections guided by marked H&E slides. Of note for this clone: Its antigen remains unknown.

The chain employs TRBV13 and TRBJ2-5; a possible D gene is TRBD2 (6 bases). This clonotype originated in an older woman with non-small cell lung cancer. The sample taken for sequencing was tumor tissue from the primary lung tumor. The CDR3 sequence is CASSLMTRSQETQYF. For the CDR3, the DNA is TGTGCCAGCAGCCTCATGACTAGAAGCCAAGAGACCCAGTACTTC.